Following are 21 T cell receptor beta chains from one sample sequenced in a study of T cell responses to AZD1222 COVID-19 vaccine. Using immunoSEQ multiplex PCR, the repertoire was profiled, and TCRdb retains in-frame clones only, with some absent. Of about 160,000 clones in the sample, roughly nine tenths were seen once. Here the sequenced sample was peripheral blood, taken on day 0 of AZD1222 vaccination. The receptors were sampled from an adult in good health.

J is TRBJ1-3 and V is TRBV2; maybe TRBD1 (5 bases). Trimming cost V 4 bases and J 0 bases, with 10 bases left between them. Looked up from germline, CDR1 is SNHLY and CDR2 is FYNNEI. This CDR3 comprises 15 residues. The CDR3 sequence: CASSVWGSSGNTIYF. Written as DNA, the CDR3 is TGTGCCAGCAGTGTTTGGGGGTCCTCTGGAAACACCATATATTTT.

A single count supports this clone. The chain combines TRBV3-1 (or the pseudogene TRBV3-2) with TRBJ2-1; TRBD1 or TRBD2 may be the D gene (5 bases each). CDR1 is LGHDT, CDR2 YNNKEL, per germline (reference sequence). This CDR3 has 17 amino acids. V dropped 4 bases and J dropped 6 bases, with 22 bases sitting between them. The CDR3 loop is CASSLRVRVWDGNEQFF. CDR3 DNA sequence: TGTGCCAGCAGCCTCCGGGTGAGAGTTTGGGACGGCAATGAGCAGTTCTTC.

V usage is TRBV7-2 and J usage is TRBJ2-3, with 10 bases aligning to TRBD2. The CDR3 has 14 amino acids. V shed 6 bases and J 4 bases; nucleotides not matched to a gene: 4. Germline-derived CDR1 and CDR2 are SGHTA and FQGNSA. CDR3 protein: CASSPGLASDTQYF. CDR3 DNA sequence: TGTGCCAGCAGTCCGGGACTAGCGTCAGATACGCAGTATTTT.

This clone was seen only once. The chain has TRBV28 and TRBJ2-3; 7 bases match TRBD2. V lost 7 bases to trimming and J lost 2 bases; unmatched junction nucleotides: 9. Per the germline V gene, CDR1 is MDHEN and CDR2 is SYDVKM. This CDR3 spans 15 amino acids. The CDR3: CASIPLGGNTDTQYF. The CDR3 bases are TGTGCCAGCATTCCACTCGGGGGGAACACAGATACGCAGTATTTT. Full variable domain (rest looked up from reference TRBV28 and TRBJ2-3): DVKVTQSSRYLVKRTGEKVFLECVQDMDHENMFWYRQDPGLGLRLIYFSYDVKMKEKGDIPEGYSVSREKKERFSLILESASTNQTSMYLCASIPLGGNTDTQYFGPGTRLTVL.

V usage is TRBV4-3 and J usage is TRBJ2-2; D not resolved. Germline lookup yields CDR1 LGHNA and CDR2 YSLEER. The V and J ends lost 0 bases and 5 bases respectively, with 10 bases between them. This CDR3 region has 15 residues. Here the CDR3 DNA reads TGCGCCAGCAGCCAAGATTCAGATACGACCGGGGAGCTGTTTTTT. It codes for CASSQDSDTTGELFF.

This clone came up once. The J gene is TRBJ1-1, the V gene TRBV27; D possibly corresponds to TRBD1 (5 bases). Germline CDR1 reads MNHEY; CDR2 reads SMNVEV (reference sequence). Trimming cost V 5 bases and J 0 bases, with 16 bases left between them. The CDR3 loop spans 16 amino acids. The CDR3 here is CASSPPKTAVNTEAFF. For the CDR3, the DNA is TGTGCCAGCAGTCCCCCGAAGACAGCAGTGAACACTGAAGCTTTCTTT.

The chain uses TRBV6-5 and TRBJ2-2; D is unresolved. The CDR3 sequence is 14 residues long. V was trimmed by 5 bases and J by 4 bases, leaving 11 bases between them. Germline CDR1 reads MNHEY; CDR2 reads SVGAGI. CDR3 loop: CASSRYSGTGELFF. CDR3 DNA sequence: TGTGCCAGCAGTAGGTACAGTGGCACCGGGGAGCTGTTTTTT.

This chain connects TRBV7-8 to TRBJ2-1; D call uncertain. The CDR3 runs to 14 residues. Germline V gene sequence: CDR1 SGHVS, CDR2 FQNEAQ. Deletions cut 2 bases from V and 6 bases from J, with 11 bases between. CDR3 protein: CASSLRLGFNEQFF. The CDR3 DNA sequence: TGTGCCAGCAGCTTACGCTTGGGATTCAATGAGCAGTTCTTC. Together with reference TRBV7-8 and TRBJ2-1, the CDR3 gives the full variable domain: GAGVSQSPRYKVAKRGQDVALRCDPISGHVSLFWYQQALGQGPEFLTYFQNEAQLDKSGLPSDRFFAERPEGSVSTLKIQRTQQEDSAVYLCASSLRLGFNEQFFGPGTRLTVL.

The V gene is TRBV7-9, the J gene TRBJ1-1, with a possible D match to TRBD1 (5 bases). Germline CDR1 SEHNR, CDR2 FQNEAQ (reference sequence). This CDR3 has 11 residues. V was shortened by 4 bases and J by 11 bases, with 11 bases between the two germline ends. The CDR3 region is CASSSGYGAFF. DNA of the CDR3: TGTGCCAGCAGCTCAGGGTACGGGGCTTTCTTT.

J is TRBJ2-3 and V is TRBV19; 11 nucleotides align to TRBD2. The length of the CDR3 is 13 residues. The germline CDR1 and CDR2 sequences are LNHDA and SQIVND (reference sequence). J gave up 3 bases and V 10 bases, and 3 bases lay outside the gene matches. This chain's CDR3 is CATTSGVTDTQYF. DNA of the CDR3: TGTGCCACGACTAGCGGGGTGACAGATACGCAGTATTTT. The full variable domain, completed using reference TRBV19 and TRBJ2-3, is DGGITQSPKYLFRKEGQNVTLSCEQNLNHDAMYWYRQDPGQGLRLIYYSQIVNDFQKGDIAEGYSVSREKKESFPLTVTSAQKNPTAFYLCATTSGVTDTQYFGPGTRLTVL.

The chain recombines TRBV4-3 with TRBJ1-1; a possible D gene is TRBD1 (6 bases). From germline, CDR1 is LGHNA and CDR2 YSLEER. Deletions cut 0 bases from V and 3 bases from J, with 11 bases between. The CDR3 is 15 residues long. CDR3 residues: CASSQDRGGHTEAFF. In nucleotides, the CDR3 is TGCGCCAGCAGCCAAGATCGGGGGGGCCACACTGAAGCTTTCTTT.

This chain links TRBV28 with TRBJ1-4, with D maybe TRBD1 (5 bases). There are 15 residues in the CDR3. V lost 5 bases, J lost 0 bases, and 10 bases lay in between. CDR1 is MDHEN and CDR2 is SYDVKM in the germline V gene. CDR3: CASSAPGTTNEKLFF. CDR3 in DNA: TGTGCCAGCAGTGCCCCAGGGACAACTAATGAAAAACTGTTTTTT.

J is TRBJ2-7 and V is TRBV4-3; D may be TRBD2 (6 bases). Trimming cost V 0 bases and J 3 bases, with 18 bases left between them. The CDR3 has 17 residues. CDR1 is LGHNA, CDR2 YSLEER, per germline. CDR3 residues: CASSQETWRGSNYEQYF. CDR3 nucleotide sequence: TGCGCCAGCAGCCAAGAGACCTGGCGGGGAAGCAACTACGAGCAGTACTTC.

This rearrangement joins TRBV25-1 to TRBJ2-7; D possibly corresponds to TRBD2 (6 bases). Germline V gene sequence: CDR1 MGHDK, CDR2 SYGVNS. The CDR3 totals 15 residues. Trimming stripped 4 bases from V and 1 base from J, with 14 bases between. DNA of the CDR3: TGTGCCAGCAGTGGAACCGGGAGAATGTCCTACGAGCAGTACTTC. Translation gives CASSGTGRMSYEQYF.

The chain combines TRBV28 with TRBJ2-7; the D gene is possibly TRBD1 (5 bases). The V gene's germline CDR1 is MDHEN and CDR2 SYDVKM. This CDR3 region has 15 residues. With 2 bases removed from V and 1 base from J, the gap between germline ends came to 12 bases. This CDR3 reads CASSLDSSRSYEQYF. In DNA, the CDR3 is TGTGCCAGCAGTTTAGACAGCTCCCGATCCTACGAGCAGTACTTC.

This clone has just a few counts. The chain joins TRBV27 to TRBJ2-7; the match to TRBD1 covers 7 bases. This CDR3 is built from 13 residues. V trimming: 5 bases; J trimming: 6 bases; junction bases outside the gene matches: 7. From germline, CDR1 is MNHEY and CDR2 SMNVEV (reference sequence). CDR3 region: CASSPGTGAEQYF. The CDR3 DNA is TGTGCCAGCAGTCCCGGCACAGGGGCCGAGCAGTACTTC.

V gene TRBV29-1 combines with J gene TRBJ1-1; tentatively, D is TRBD1 (5 bases). Deletions cut 6 bases from V and 1 base from J, with 21 bases between. The CDR3 is 16 residues long. Germline V gene sequence: CDR1 SQVTM, CDR2 ANQGSEA. The CDR3 loop reads CSVAADGGRGNTEAFF. The CDR3 DNA is TGCAGCGTCGCCGCAGACGGGGGACGGGGGAACACTGAAGCTTTCTTT.

CDR3 DNA sequence: TGTGCCAGCAGCCCACTGCCGCAGGCAACTTTCTCTGGAAACACCATATATTTT. Protein product: CASSPLPQATFSGNTIYF. The chain employs TRBV14 and TRBJ1-3; D ambiguous. CDR1 is SGHDN and CDR2 is FVKESK in the germline V gene. V lost 4 bases and J 0 bases, leaving 19 bases between the germline ends. This CDR3 has 18 amino acids.

V is TRBV7-2 and J is TRBJ1-6, with D unresolved. The V and J ends lost 5 bases and 9 bases respectively, with 29 bases between them. The CDR3 sequence is 19 residues long. Germline CDR1 reads SGHTA; CDR2 reads FQGNSA. The CDR3 nucleotides read TGTGCCAGCAGCCCAAGGCGAGGGCCTTGGGGTTGGTCGAGTTCACCCCTCCACTTT. Residues: CASSPRRGPWGWSSSPLHF. Together with reference TRBV7-2 and TRBJ1-6, the CDR3 gives the full variable domain: GAGVSQSPSNKVTEKGKDVELRCDPISGHTALYWYRQSLGQGLEFLIYFQGNSAPDKSGLPSDRFSAERTGGSVSTLTIQRTQQEDSAVYLCASSPRRGPWGWSSSPLHFGNGTRLTVT.

The chain joins TRBV6-1 to TRBJ2-1, with TRBD2 identical over 11 bases. Germline CDR1 MNHNS, CDR2 SASEGT. Trimming took 2 bases from V and 6 from J; bases not matched to a gene: 3. The CDR3 sequence is 15 residues long. For the CDR3, the DNA is TGTGCCAGCAGTGAACTAGCGGGGGGCATCAATGAGCAGTTCTTC. Translating gives CASSELAGGINEQFF.

The chain recombines TRBV2 with TRBJ1-2, with D possibly TRBD1 on 6 matching bases. CDR3 length equals 13 residues. V lost 6 bases, J lost 5 bases, and 13 bases lay in between. Per germline, CDR1 SNHLY and CDR2 FYNNEI. The CDR3 is CASSLRGGYGYTF. The CDR3, as DNA: TGTGCCAGCAGCCTAAGGGGGGGTTATGGCTACACCTTC.